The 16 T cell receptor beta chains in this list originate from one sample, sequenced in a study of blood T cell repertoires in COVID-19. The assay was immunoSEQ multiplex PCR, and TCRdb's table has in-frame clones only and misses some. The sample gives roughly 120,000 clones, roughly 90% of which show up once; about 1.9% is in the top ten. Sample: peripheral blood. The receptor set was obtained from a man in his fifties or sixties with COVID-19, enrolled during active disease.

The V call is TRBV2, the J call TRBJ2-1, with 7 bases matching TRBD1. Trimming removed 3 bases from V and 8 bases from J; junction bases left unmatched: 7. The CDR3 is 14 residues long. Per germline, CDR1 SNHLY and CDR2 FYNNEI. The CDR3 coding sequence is TGTGCCAGCAGTGAGCAGGGGGAAGGCTATGAGCAGTTCTTC. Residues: CASSEQGEGYEQFF. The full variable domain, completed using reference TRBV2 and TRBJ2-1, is EPEVTQTPSHQVTQMGQEVILRCVPISNHLYFYWYRQILGQKVEFLVSFYNNEISEKSEIFDDQFSVERPDGSNFTLKIRSTKLEDSAMYFCASSEQGEGYEQFFGPGTRLTVL.

CDR3 sequence reads: CASSPGQGSETQYF. The CDR3, as DNA: TGTGCCAGCTCGCCGGGACAGGGTTCAGAGACCCAGTACTTC. V gene TRBV18 combines with J gene TRBJ2-5; 9 nucleotides agree with TRBD1. The CDR3 runs to 14 residues. V trimming: 6 bases; J trimming: 4 bases; junction bases outside the gene matches: 6. Per the germline V gene, CDR1 is KGHSH and CDR2 is LQKENI.

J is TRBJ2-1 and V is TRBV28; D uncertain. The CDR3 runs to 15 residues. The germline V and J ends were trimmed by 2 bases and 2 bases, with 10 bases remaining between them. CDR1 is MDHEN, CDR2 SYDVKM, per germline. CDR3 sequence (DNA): TGTGCCAGCAGTTTACCCGTGAGCACCTACAATGAGCAGTTCTTC. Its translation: CASSLPVSTYNEQFF. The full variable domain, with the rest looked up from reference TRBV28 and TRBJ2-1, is DVKVTQSSRYLVKRTGEKVFLECVQDMDHENMFWYRQDPGLGLRLIYFSYDVKMKEKGDIPEGYSVSREKKERFSLILESASTNQTSMYLCASSLPVSTYNEQFFGPGTRLTVL.

This chain's CDR3 is CASRSQVGPSYNEQFF. In DNA, the CDR3 is TGTGCCAGCAGGTCCCAGGTGGGCCCCTCCTACAATGAGCAGTTCTTC. V usage is TRBV2 and J usage is TRBJ2-1; no definite D call. In germline, CDR1 is SNHLY, CDR2 FYNNEI. This CDR3 is built from 16 residues. V was clipped by 6 bases and J by 0 bases, with 15 bases between them.

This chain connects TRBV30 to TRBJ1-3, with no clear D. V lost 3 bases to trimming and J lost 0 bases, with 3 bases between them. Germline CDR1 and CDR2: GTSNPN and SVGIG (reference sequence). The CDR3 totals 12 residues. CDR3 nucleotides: TGTGCCTGGAGGAGCTCTGGAAACACCATATATTTT. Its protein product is CAWRSSGNTIYF.

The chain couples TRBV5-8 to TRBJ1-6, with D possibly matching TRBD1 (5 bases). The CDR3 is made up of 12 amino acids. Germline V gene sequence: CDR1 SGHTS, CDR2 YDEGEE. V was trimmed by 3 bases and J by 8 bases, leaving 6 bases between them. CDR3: CASSSQDSPLHF. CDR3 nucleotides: TGTGCCAGCAGCTCACAGGATTCACCCCTCCACTTT.

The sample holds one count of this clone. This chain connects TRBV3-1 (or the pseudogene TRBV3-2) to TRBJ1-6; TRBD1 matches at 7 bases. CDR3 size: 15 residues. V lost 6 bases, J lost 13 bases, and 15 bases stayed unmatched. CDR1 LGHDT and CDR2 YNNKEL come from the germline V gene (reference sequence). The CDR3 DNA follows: TGTGCCAGCAGTGAACCAAGGGGGCTAGTTTCCCCCCTCCACTTT. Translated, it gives CASSEPRGLVSPLHF.

The CDR3 DNA is TGTGCCAGCAATTTTCTCGAGTCGGGGGAGCAGTACGTC. The encoded protein is CASNFLESGEQYV. The rearrangement links TRBV2 to TRBJ2-7; tentative D call: TRBD2 (5 bases). Trimming removed 7 bases at V and 7 bases at J, with 17 bases between. CDR3 size: 13 residues. Looked up from germline, CDR1 is SNHLY and CDR2 is FYNNEI.

The chain's CDR3 is CASSSRTSGSSGNEQFF. For the CDR3, the DNA is TGTGCCAGCAGCTCACGGACTAGCGGGAGTTCCGGGAATGAGCAGTTCTTC. The J gene is TRBJ2-1, the V gene TRBV7-6, with TRBD2 identical over 13 bases. From germline, CDR1 is SGHVS and CDR2 FNYEAQ. The CDR3 sequence is 17 residues long. With V trimmed by 4 bases and J by 7 bases, 10 bases remained unmatched. The full variable domain, completed using reference TRBV7-6 and TRBJ2-1, is GAGVSQSPRYKVTKRGQDVALRCDPISGHVSLYWYRQALGQGPEFLTYFNYEAQQDKSGLPNDRFSAERPEGSISTLTIQRTEQRDSAMYRCASSSRTSGSSGNEQFFGPGTRLTVL.

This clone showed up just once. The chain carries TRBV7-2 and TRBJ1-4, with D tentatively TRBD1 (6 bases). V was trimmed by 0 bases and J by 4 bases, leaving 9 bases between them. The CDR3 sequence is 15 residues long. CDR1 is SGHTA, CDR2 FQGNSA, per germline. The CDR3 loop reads CASSLAGTSNEKLFF. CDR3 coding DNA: TGTGCCAGCAGCTTAGCAGGGACAAGTAATGAAAAACTGTTTTTT.

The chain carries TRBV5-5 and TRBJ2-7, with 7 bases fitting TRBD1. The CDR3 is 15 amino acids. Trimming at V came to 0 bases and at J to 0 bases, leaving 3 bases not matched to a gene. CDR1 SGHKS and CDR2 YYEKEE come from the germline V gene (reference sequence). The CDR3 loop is CASSLDRGYSYEQYF. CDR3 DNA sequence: TGTGCCAGCAGCTTGGACAGGGGCTACTCCTACGAGCAGTACTTC.

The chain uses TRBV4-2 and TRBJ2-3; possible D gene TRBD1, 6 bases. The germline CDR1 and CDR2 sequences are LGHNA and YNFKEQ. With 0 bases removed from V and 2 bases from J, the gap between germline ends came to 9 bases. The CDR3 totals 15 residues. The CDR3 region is CASSQEGTYTDTQYF. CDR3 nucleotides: TGTGCCAGCAGCCAAGAAGGGACATACACAGATACGCAGTATTTT.

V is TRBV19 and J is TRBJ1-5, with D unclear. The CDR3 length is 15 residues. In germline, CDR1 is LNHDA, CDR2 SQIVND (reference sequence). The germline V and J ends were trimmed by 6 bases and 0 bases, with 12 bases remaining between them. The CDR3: CASRPAANSNQPQHF. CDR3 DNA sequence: TGTGCCAGTAGACCCGCCGCGAATAGCAATCAGCCCCAGCATTTT.

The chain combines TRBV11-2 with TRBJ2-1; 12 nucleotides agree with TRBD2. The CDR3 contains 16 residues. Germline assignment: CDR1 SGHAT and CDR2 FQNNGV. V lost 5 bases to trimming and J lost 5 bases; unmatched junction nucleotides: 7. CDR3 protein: CASSNLLAGGNNEQFF. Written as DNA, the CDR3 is TGTGCCAGCAGCAACCTTCTAGCGGGAGGGAACAATGAGCAGTTCTTC.

DNA of the CDR3: TGCGCCAGCAGCTTGGCCGAATCTACTAGCGGAAACAATGAGCAGTTCTTC. Its protein product is CASSLAESTSGNNEQFF. The chain recombines TRBV5-1 with TRBJ2-1, with TRBD2 matching over 8 bases. The germline gives CDR1 SGHRS, CDR2 YFSETQ. The CDR3 covers 17 residues. J gave up 5 bases and V 0 bases, and 10 bases lay outside the gene matches.

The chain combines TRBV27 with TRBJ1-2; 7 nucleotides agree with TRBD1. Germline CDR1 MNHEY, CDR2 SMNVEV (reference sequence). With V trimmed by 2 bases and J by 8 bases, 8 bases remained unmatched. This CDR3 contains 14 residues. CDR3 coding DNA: TGTGCCAGCAGTTTAAATACAGGGGTCCACGGCTACACCTTC. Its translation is CASSLNTGVHGYTF.